This is a list of T cell receptor beta chains from one sample in a study of blood T cell repertoires in COVID-19. The protocol was immunoSEQ multiplex PCR, while the TCRdb copy is restricted to in-frame clones and leaves out a portion. The table shows 130,000 to 150,000 clones, with around 84% occurring only once. Sequenced material: peripheral blood. Receptors originate from a woman aged 45 to 65 with acute or convalescent COVID-19. CDR3s include the opening cysteine and the closing phenylalanine or tryptophan. D genes are given only for firm matches. Clone size is not always given. Where it is, it says once, few, many or a class for expanded clones.

CASSFGQAKAFF,TGTGCCAGCAGTTTTGGACAGGCGAAAGCTTTCTTT,TRBJ1-1,TRBD1,NA,TRBV12-3/TRBV12-4
CASNTGQGTTGELFF,TGTGCCAGCAACACGGGACAGGGTACCACCGGGGAGCTGTTTTTT,TRBJ2-2,TRBD1,NA,TRBV27
CASSLDSRGPQHF,TGTGCCAGCAGCTTAGACTCAAGGGGGCCCCAGCATTTT,TRBJ1-5,NA,NA,TRBV11-2
CSAKGTGNEQYF,TGCAGCGCTAAAGGGACAGGAAACGAGCAGTACTTC,TRBJ2-7,TRBD1,few,TRBV29-1
CASSFPDRQETQYF,TGTGCCAGCAGCTTCCCGGACAGGCAAGAGACCCAGTACTTC,TRBJ2-5,TRBD1,NA,TRBV5-4
CAASGERAGELFF,TGTGCCGCCAGCGGGGAGAGAGCCGGGGAGCTGTTTTTT,TRBJ2-2,TRBD2,NA,TRBV6-5
CASSELGGEGDYGYTF,TGTGCCAGCAGTGAATTAGGAGGGGAGGGCGACTATGGCTACACCTTC,TRBJ1-2,NA,NA,TRBV25-1
CASREYAGELFF,TGTGCCAGCAGAGAGTACGCCGGGGAGCTGTTTTTT,TRBJ2-2,NA,once,TRBV4-2
CASSTGTQNTEAFF,TGTGCCAGCTCAACCGGGACACAGAACACTGAAGCTTTCTTT,TRBJ1-1,NA,once,TRBV18
CASSIGTAEKLFF,TGTGCCAGCAGCATCGGGACTGCTGAAAAACTGTTTTTT,TRBJ1-4,NA,NA,TRBV9
CASSLDNAQPQHF,TGTGCCAGCAGCTTAGACAACGCTCAGCCCCAGCATTTT,TRBJ1-5,NA,few,TRBV7-2
CSVEMDSNEKLFF,TGCAGCGTTGAGATGGACAGTAATGAAAAACTGTTTTTT,TRBJ1-4,NA,NA,TRBV29-1
CASSSGGFQETQYF,TGTGCCAGCAGTTCGGGGGGGTTCCAAGAGACCCAGTACTTC,TRBJ2-5,TRBD2,NA,TRBV28
CASSALNLGTGYAEAFF,TGCGCCAGCAGCGCTCTGAATCTCGGGACAGGGTACGCTGAAGCTTTCTTT,TRBJ1-1,TRBD1,NA,TRBV5-1
CASSEHSRGAYEQYF,TGTGCCAGCAGTGAACATTCCCGGGGGGCCTACGAGCAGTACTTC,TRBJ2-7,TRBD2,NA,TRBV2